One sample yielded the 30 T cell receptor beta chains listed below, sequenced in a study of technical replicates of blood from a handful of donors. Some clones are missing from TCRdb's copy, which holds only in-frame ones; the method was immunoSEQ multiplex PCR. The sample has around 81,000 clones; approximately 96% are singletons. The specimen sequenced was T cells isolated from PBMCs. These receptors originate from a human donor in good health.

The chain is built from TRBV7-3 and TRBJ2-6, with D uncertain. The CDR3 spans 16 residues. The V and J ends lost 2 bases and 0 bases respectively, with 8 bases between them. CDR1 and CDR2 (germline): SGHTA, FQGTGA. Written as DNA, the CDR3 is TGTGCCAGCAGCTTAGAACCCAGCTCTGGGGCCAACGTCCTGACTTTC. This sequence encodes CASSLEPSSGANVLTF.

The rearrangement links TRBV29-1 to TRBJ2-5; possible D gene TRBD1, 5 bases. The CDR3 is made up of 15 amino acids. The V end was cut by 0 bases, the J end by 5 bases, with 16 bases between. Germline loops: CDR1 SQVTM, CDR2 ANQGSEA. The CDR3 region is CSVEDPSDTRETQYF. CDR3 DNA sequence: TGCAGCGTTGAAGATCCGTCGGACACTCGGGAGACCCAGTACTTC. Using reference TRBV29-1 and TRBJ2-5 for the parts outside the CDR3, the full variable domain is SAVISQKPSRDICQRGTSLTIQCQVDSQVTMMFWYRQQPGQSLTLIATANQGSEATYESGFVIDKFPISRPNLTFSTLTVSNMSPEDSSIYLCSVEDPSDTRETQYFGPGTRLLVL.

The chain combines TRBV19 with TRBJ2-1; the match to TRBD2 covers 11 bases. CDR1 is LNHDA and CDR2 is SQIVND in the germline V gene (reference sequence). There are 17 residues in the CDR3. With V trimmed by 6 bases and J by 7 bases, 14 bases remained unmatched. The CDR3 nucleotides are TGTGCCAGTAGAGTACTAGCGGGAGAGGATTACAGGAATGAGCAGTTCTTC. Its protein product is CASRVLAGEDYRNEQFF.

This clone has just one count. The chain couples TRBV7-8 to TRBJ2-1, with a tentative D call TRBD1 (6 bases). The germline gives CDR1 SGHVS, CDR2 FQNEAQ. V lost 5 bases and J 9 bases, leaving 26 bases between the germline ends. This CDR3 is built from 17 residues. Here the CDR3 DNA reads TGTGCCAGCAGCGCAGCCGGGACACTCCAGATCCTCTCTGAGCAGTTCTTC. This gives the protein CASSAAGTLQILSEQFF.

In this sample, this clone turned up once. This chain links TRBV7-3 with TRBJ2-1, with 10 bases identical to TRBD2. The CDR3 sequence is 16 residues long. The J segment lost 2 bases and the V segment lost 4 bases, leaving 5 bases of the junction unmatched. From germline, CDR1 is SGHTA and CDR2 FQGTGA. The CDR3 reads CASSSASGRTYNEQFF. CDR3 bases: TGTGCCAGCAGCTCCGCTAGCGGGAGAACCTACAATGAGCAGTTCTTC.

The V and J genes are TRBV11-2 and TRBJ2-1; no clear D. From germline, CDR1 is SGHAT and CDR2 FQNNGV. V shed 1 base and J shed 4 bases, with 17 bases lying between them. The CDR3 has 17 amino acids. The chain's CDR3 is CASSLVPQGKRYNEQFF. As DNA, the CDR3 is TGTGCCAGCAGCTTAGTTCCCCAAGGTAAGAGGTACAATGAGCAGTTCTTC.

The rearrangement uses TRBV7-9 and TRBJ2-2; 7 bases agree with TRBD1. Germline-derived CDR1 and CDR2 are SEHNR and FQNEAQ (reference sequence). Trimming at V came to 11 bases and at J to 13 bases, leaving 10 bases not matched to a gene. The CDR3 spans 11 residues. As DNA, the CDR3 is TGTGCCGGACAGGTCCTAGAGGGGCTGTTTTTT. This gives the protein CAGQVLEGLFF. Filled out from reference TRBV7-9 and TRBJ2-2, the complete variable domain reads DTGVSQNPRHKITKRGQNVTFRCDPISEHNRLYWYRQTLGQGPEFLTYFQNEAQLEKSRLLSDRFSAERPKGSFSTLEIQRTEQGDSAMYLCAGQVLEGLFFGEGSRLTVL.

V usage is TRBV4-3 and J usage is TRBJ2-7, with 8 bases fitting TRBD2. Per the germline V gene, CDR1 is LGHNA and CDR2 is YSLEER. V lost 4 bases to trimming and J lost 1 base; unmatched junction nucleotides: 6. The CDR3 is 15 amino acids. CDR3 loop: CASSPGVAGSYEQYF. CDR3 sequence (DNA): TGCGCCAGCAGCCCCGGGGTAGCGGGATCCTACGAGCAGTACTTC.

The rearrangement links TRBV6-5 to TRBJ2-7; 7 bases agree with TRBD1. The CDR3 loop spans 15 amino acids. Germline V gives CDR1 MNHEY, CDR2 SVGAGI. The V segment lost 5 bases and the J segment 2 bases; nucleotides outside the gene matches: 9. The CDR3 loop reads CASSTLGTATYEQYF. In nucleotides, the CDR3 is TGTGCCAGCAGTACCCTCGGGACAGCTACCTACGAGCAGTACTTC.

CDR3 sequence reads: CASRGTSGTSYEQYF. The CDR3 DNA is TGTGCCAGCAGAGGGACTAGCGGGACCTCCTACGAGCAGTACTTC. This chain joins TRBV2 and TRBJ2-7, with 13 nucleotides matching TRBD2. The CDR3 runs 15 residues. Looked up from germline, CDR1 is SNHLY and CDR2 is FYNNEI. V lost 6 bases and J lost 0; bases outside the gene matches: 2.

V gene TRBV29-1 combines with J gene TRBJ2-7; 9 bases align to TRBD2. The CDR3 extends over 14 amino acids. Germline V gene lookup returns CDR1 SQVTM and CDR2 ANQGSEA. With V trimmed by 5 bases and J by 2 bases, 7 bases remained unmatched. CDR3 in DNA: TGCAGCGTTCACAGTAGCGGGAGCCCCTACGAGCAGTACTTC. Residues: CSVHSSGSPYEQYF.

The chain is built from TRBV4-2 and TRBJ1-5; the match to TRBD1 covers 7 bases. With 4 bases clipped from V and 7 bases from J, the junction kept 10 bases outside the gene matches. The CDR3 contains 15 residues. The germline gives CDR1 LGHNA, CDR2 YNFKEQ. The CDR3 spells CASSPFDTGAQPQHF. CDR3 nucleotides: TGTGCCAGCAGCCCATTCGATACAGGGGCCCAGCCCCAGCATTTT.

The chain is built from TRBV7-9 and TRBJ2-7; 7 bases align to TRBD2. The CDR3 has 15 amino acids. V lost 1 base to trimming and J lost 3 bases; unmatched junction nucleotides: 6. The germline V gene encodes CDR1 SEHNR and CDR2 FQNEAQ (reference sequence). The CDR3 DNA reads TGTGCCAGCAGCTTAGAAGGACTAGGAATCTACGAGCAGTACTTC. Translation: CASSLEGLGIYEQYF. Variable domain in full (rest from reference TRBV7-9 and TRBJ2-7): DTGVSQNPRHKITKRGQNVTFRCDPISEHNRLYWYRQTLGQGPEFLTYFQNEAQLEKSRLLSDRFSAERPKGSFSTLEIQRTEQGDSAMYLCASSLEGLGIYEQYFGPGTRLTVT.

V usage is TRBV4-1 and J usage is TRBJ2-7; 7 nucleotides align to TRBD1. CDR1 is MGHRA, CDR2 YSYEKL, per germline. This CDR3 contains 17 residues. V trimming: 0 bases; J trimming: 2 bases; junction bases outside the gene matches: 10. CDR3 residues: CASSQEEGGVLTYEQYF. The CDR3 nucleotides read TGCGCCAGCAGCCAAGAGGAAGGGGGCGTATTAACCTACGAGCAGTACTTC.

The chain joins TRBV21-1 to TRBJ1-5; the table calls TRBD1, which could not be checked here. TRBV21-1 is described as a pseudogene. The CDR3 is made up of 18 amino acids. CDR3 nucleotides: TGTGCCAGCAGCAAAAGGGATCGGACAAGACATAGCAATCAGCCCCAGCATTTT. Its translation is CASSKRDRTRHSNQPQHF.

CDR3 DNA sequence: TGTGCCAGTAGTTCCCGTCTTAGAGAGATGAACGAGCAGTACTTC. This gives the protein CASSSRLREMNEQYF. J is TRBJ2-7 and V is TRBV19; D remains unclear. The V gene lost 5 bases and the J gene lost 5 bases, with 19 bases spanning the gap. This CDR3 has 15 residues. The germline CDR1 and CDR2 sequences are LNHDA and SQIVND (reference sequence).

This chain links TRBV27 with TRBJ1-3; D is unclear. V was trimmed by 0 bases and J by 0 bases, leaving 9 bases between them. The CDR3 is 16 amino acids. Germline CDR1 and CDR2: MNHEY and SMNVEV (reference sequence). This chain's CDR3 is CASSLSVAGSGNTIYF. The CDR3, as DNA: TGTGCCAGCAGTTTATCGGTGGCGGGCTCTGGAAACACCATATATTTT.

The chain carries TRBV5-6 and TRBJ2-7; D gene uncertain. This CDR3 is built from 14 residues. Germline V gives CDR1 SGHDT, CDR2 YYEEEE. With 1 base removed from V and 2 bases from J, the gap between germline ends came to 10 bases. CDR3 sequence reads: CASSLWQTAYEQYF. The CDR3 coding sequence is TGTGCCAGCAGCTTGTGGCAAACCGCCTACGAGCAGTACTTC.

CDR3 sequence reads: CASSQGVNTEAFF. As DNA, the CDR3 is TGTGCCAGCAGCCAGGGGGTTAACACTGAAGCTTTCTTT. The chain links TRBV7-6 to TRBJ1-1; 7 positions agree with TRBD1. The CDR3 length is 13 residues. CDR1 and CDR2 from the germline V gene are SGHVS and FNYEAQ. The junction had 2 bases not matched to a gene; V was cut back by 5 bases and J by 2 bases.

The table lists this clone with a count of one. The CDR3: CASSLRTSGRNTGELFF. CDR3 nucleotide sequence: TGTGCCAGCAGCTTACGAACTAGCGGGAGGAACACCGGGGAGCTGTTTTTT. This sequence joins TRBV11-2 and TRBJ2-2; 11 bases agree with TRBD2. Germline CDR1 and CDR2: SGHAT and FQNNGV. The CDR3 has 17 residues. The V gene end was trimmed by 2 bases and the J gene end by 1 base; junction bases not matched to a gene: 3. Filled out from reference TRBV11-2 and TRBJ2-2, the complete variable domain reads EAGVAQSPRYKIIEKRQSVAFWCNPISGHATLYWYQQILGQGPKLLIQFQNNGVVDDSQLPKDRFSAERLKGVDSTLKIQPAKLEDSAVYLCASSLRTSGRNTGELFFGEGSRLTVL.

The chain recombines TRBV9 with TRBJ2-2, with D possibly TRBD1 on 8 matching bases. Germline lookup yields CDR1 SGDLS and CDR2 YYNGEE. Trimming shortened V by 4 bases and J by 4 bases, and 14 bases separated the two germline ends. This CDR3 spans 15 amino acids. The CDR3 region has the DNA TGTGCCAGCAGCCCTACAGGGGGGGCCACCGGGGAGCTGTTTTTT. Translated: CASSPTGGATGELFF.

The chain combines TRBV29-1 with TRBJ1-2, with no clear D. Germline assignment: CDR1 SQVTM and CDR2 ANQGSEA. The CDR3 length is 12 residues. The ends were cut back, 7 bases at V and 10 bases at J, with 19 bases in the middle. The CDR3 here is CSARFEGNYYTF. The CDR3 nucleotides read TGCAGCGCCCGGTTCGAGGGCAACTACTACACCTTC.

The CDR3 DNA is TGTGCCAGCAGCGCCGGAGGGGGCGGTGGCTATGGCTACACCTTC. It specifies CASSAGGGGGYGYTF. This chain uses TRBV9 with TRBJ1-2, with 7 bases identical to TRBD1. Trimming took 3 bases from V and 4 from J; bases not matched to a gene: 9. The CDR3 has 15 amino acids. Germline V gene sequence: CDR1 SGDLS, CDR2 YYNGEE.

This clone was observed once. CDR3 region: CASSIGLAGSISSEQFF. CDR3 DNA: TGTGCCAGTAGTATCGGGCTAGCGGGGAGTATTAGTAGTGAGCAGTTCTTC. This sequence joins TRBV19 and TRBJ2-1, with TRBD2 matching 9 bases. The CDR3 has 17 residues. The ends lost 3 bases at V and 9 bases at J; junction bases unmatched: 15. CDR1 is LNHDA, CDR2 SQIVND, per germline (reference sequence).

The chain recombines TRBV15 with TRBJ2-7; the D gene is possibly TRBD1 (6 bases). The germline CDR1 and CDR2 sequences are LNHNV and YYDKDF (reference sequence). V was clipped by 1 base and J by 1 base, with 11 bases between them. The CDR3 spans 15 residues. The CDR3 DNA follows: TGTGCCACCAGCAGAGGGGCAGGGGCTTCCTACGAGCAGTACTTC. It is translated as CATSRGAGASYEQYF.

The chain recombines TRBV2 with TRBJ2-3; D may be TRBD1 (6 bases). V was clipped by 3 bases and J by 7 bases, with 14 bases between them. This CDR3 comprises 14 residues. The germline V gene encodes CDR1 SNHLY and CDR2 FYNNEI. The CDR3 reads CASSEQQGTHTQYF. As DNA, the CDR3 is TGTGCCAGCAGTGAGCAGCAGGGGACGCATACGCAGTATTTT.

The V and J genes are TRBV7-3 and TRBJ1-1; D not resolved. CDR3 length equals 13 residues. Germline V gene sequence: CDR1 SGHTA, CDR2 FQGTGA. V lost 2 bases and J 4 bases, leaving 8 bases between the germline ends. CDR3 protein: CASSLGAGTEAFF. Here the CDR3 DNA reads TGTGCCAGCAGCTTAGGTGCGGGCACTGAAGCTTTCTTT.

This clone came up once. The chain uses TRBV19 and TRBJ2-7, with TRBD1 identical over 8 bases. The germline CDR1 and CDR2 sequences are LNHDA and SQIVND (reference sequence). The CDR3 totals 14 residues. Trimming cost V 5 bases and J 4 bases; bases outside gene matches: 7. CDR3 in amino acids: CASSPRDRLYEQYF. CDR3 sequence (DNA): TGTGCCAGTAGTCCCCGGGACAGGTTGTACGAGCAGTACTTC.

V usage is TRBV27 and J usage is TRBJ1-4; TRBD1 is a possible D gene (6 bases). Germline CDR1 reads MNHEY; CDR2 reads SMNVEV (reference sequence). Trimming removed 5 bases at V and 6 bases at J, with 13 bases between. The CDR3 is 14 residues long. In DNA, the CDR3 is TGTGCCAGCAGTCCGGGACACACAGATGAAAAACTGTTTTTT. It is translated as CASSPGHTDEKLFF.

The V call is TRBV6-5, the J call TRBJ2-2; unclear D gene. CDR1 and CDR2 from the germline V gene are MNHEY and SVGAGI. Deletions cut 1 base from V and 4 bases from J, with 7 bases between. This CDR3 comprises 14 residues. Written as DNA, the CDR3 is TGTGCCAGCAGTTACTTAACAAGCACCGGGGAGCTGTTTTTT. Its protein is CASSYLTSTGELFF.